Each of the 11 T cell receptor beta chains below was sequenced from the same sample in a study of cytomegalovirus exposure and HLA in healthy donors. Clones were read by immunoSEQ multiplex PCR, and TCRdb kept only the in-frame ones, dropping some. The sample gives 70,000 to 80,000 clones, approximately 94% of which show up once; approximately 3% is in the top ten. The sequenced sample was PBMCs. The receptors stem from a woman aged 18-30 years in good health and CMV-seropositive.

This sequence joins TRBV6-1 and TRBJ2-5; D is possibly TRBD2 (6 bases). Germline values: CDR1 MNHNS, CDR2 SASEGT. The CDR3 spans 11 residues. With 6 bases removed from V and 5 bases from J, the gap between germline ends came to 7 bases. CDR3 sequence reads: CASRGRETQYF. The CDR3 DNA is TGTGCCAGCAGGGGGAGGGAGACCCAGTACTTC.

The chain is built from TRBV7-2 and TRBJ2-5; the match to TRBD2 covers 8 bases. Germline CDR1 and CDR2: SGHTA and FQGNSA. Unmatched junction bases numbered 17, after V lost 5 bases and J lost 6 bases. This CDR3 has 17 amino acids. The CDR3 DNA follows: TGTGCCAGCAGCGATCCCTCCGGGACTAGGGGAGGGAAGACCCAGTACTTC. Protein: CASSDPSGTRGGKTQYF. The whole variable domain, remainder taken from reference TRBV7-2 and TRBJ2-5, is GAGVSQSPSNKVTEKGKDVELRCDPISGHTALYWYRQSLGQGLEFLIYFQGNSAPDKSGLPSDRFSAERTGGSVSTLTIQRTQQEDSAVYLCASSDPSGTRGGKTQYFGPGTRLLVL.

This rearrangement joins TRBV7-8 to TRBJ2-6, with TRBD1 as a possible D gene (5 bases). V shed 7 bases and J shed 2 bases, with 6 bases lying between them. Germline V gene data show CDR1 as SGHVS and CDR2 as FQNEAQ. The CDR3 consists of 13 residues. The CDR3 nucleotides are TGTGCCAGCACCAGGGCTGGGGCCAACGTCCTGACTTTC. This sequence encodes CASTRAGANVLTF.

The V and J genes are TRBV28 and TRBJ1-1; TRBD1 might be the D (6 bases). V lost 2 bases, J lost 1 base, and 14 bases lay in between. The CDR3 totals 16 residues. CDR1 is MDHEN, CDR2 SYDVKM, per germline. The chain's CDR3 is CASSLRGSRGNTEAFF. The CDR3 nucleotides read TGTGCCAGCAGTTTAAGGGGGAGTAGAGGGAACACTGAAGCTTTCTTT. Based on the CDR3 plus reference TRBV28 and TRBJ1-1, the full variable domain is DVKVTQSSRYLVKRTGEKVFLECVQDMDHENMFWYRQDPGLGLRLIYFSYDVKMKEKGDIPEGYSVSREKKERFSLILESASTNQTSMYLCASSLRGSRGNTEAFFGQGTRLTVV.

This sequence joins TRBV5-1 and TRBJ2-3; 9 nucleotides align to TRBD2. V was clipped by 4 bases and J by 7 bases; unmatched bases: 13. This CDR3 contains 16 residues. Germline CDR1 reads SGHRS; CDR2 reads YFSETQ. The CDR3 here is CASSPDSGGPGNTQYF. The CDR3 DNA sequence: TGCGCCAGCAGCCCGGATAGCGGGGGCCCGGGAAATACGCAGTATTTT. Drawing the rest from reference TRBV5-1 and TRBJ2-3, the complete variable domain is KAGVTQTPRYLIKTRGQQVTLSCSPISGHRSVSWYQQTPGQGLQFLFEYFSETQRNKGNFPGRFSGRQFSNSRSEMNVSTLELGDSALYLCASSPDSGGPGNTQYFGPGTRLTVL.

This chain uses TRBV29-1 with TRBJ2-7, with a tentative D call TRBD1 (5 bases). V was shortened by 4 bases and J by 3 bases, with 13 bases between the two germline ends. Germline V gene sequence: CDR1 SQVTM, CDR2 ANQGSEA. The CDR3 is 13 amino acids. The CDR3 region is CSVARRQSYEQYF. The CDR3 nucleotides read TGCAGCGTTGCTAGGAGACAGAGCTACGAGCAGTACTTC.

J is TRBJ2-7 and V is TRBV5-6; weak D call: TRBD1 (6 bases). This CDR3 comprises 13 residues. Germline V gives CDR1 SGHDT, CDR2 YYEEEE. Trimming stripped 0 bases from V and 3 bases from J, with 7 bases between. CDR3 in DNA: TGTGCCAGCAGCTTGGACAGGGACTACGAGCAGTACTTC. Translation: CASSLDRDYEQYF.

The chain combines TRBV7-2 with TRBJ1-6; maybe TRBD1 (5 bases). The CDR3 loop spans 16 amino acids. V lost 1 base and J 9 bases, leaving 16 bases between the germline ends. Germline V lookup: CDR1 SGHTA, CDR2 FQGNSA. The CDR3 sequence: CASSLGTGRVGSPLHF. The CDR3 DNA sequence: TGTGCCAGCAGCTTAGGTACGGGCAGGGTTGGTTCACCCCTCCACTTT.

The CDR3 is CATSRSPTETQYF. The CDR3 nucleotides are TGTGCCACCAGCAGATCTCCGACAGAAACGCAGTACTTC. This chain joins TRBV15 and TRBJ2-4; TRBD1 might be the D (5 bases). The length of the CDR3 is 13 residues. Germline CDR1 LNHNV, CDR2 YYDKDF (reference sequence). V gave up 2 bases and J gave up 13 bases, with 15 bases separating them.

For the CDR3, the DNA is TGTGCCAGCAGCCTCCGAGGGACAGAACAAGAGACCCAGTACTTC. Protein sequence: CASSLRGTEQETQYF. The chain is built from TRBV7-9 and TRBJ2-5; 7 nucleotides match TRBD1. V gave up 5 bases and J gave up 2 bases; unmatched junction bases: 8. The CDR3 covers 15 residues. Germline CDR1 and CDR2: SEHNR and FQNEAQ (reference sequence).

In its sample, this clone was seen once. This chain links TRBV19 with TRBJ2-2; the D is unclear. The germline V gene has CDR1 LNHDA and CDR2 SQIVND (reference sequence). This CDR3 comprises 12 residues. Trimming took off 3 bases at V and 6 bases at J, with 5 bases between the two ends. The CDR3 here is CASSISAGELFF. As DNA, the CDR3 is TGTGCCAGTAGTATCTCAGCCGGGGAGCTGTTTTTT.